This T cell receptor (beta chain) was sequenced during a study of cytomegalovirus exposure and HLA in healthy donors. Here immunoSEQ multiplex PCR was the method, and the copy in TCRdb shows in-frame clones only, minus some. The data show 65,000 or so clones, 90% to 95% seen once. Looked up from germline, CDR1 is SQVTM and CDR2 is ANQGSEA. The V gene end was trimmed by 7 bases and the J gene end by 1 base; junction bases not matched to a gene: 4. This CDR3 spans 13 amino acids. This TCR came from a man aged 18 to 30 in good health and CMV-seropositive. The chain recombines TRBV29-1 with TRBJ2-5; the match to TRBD1 covers 9 bases. The specimen was PBMCs. The CDR3 nucleotides read TGCAGCGCGGGACAGGGACCCCAAGAGACCCAGTACTTC. Amino acid sequence: CSAGQGPQETQYF.